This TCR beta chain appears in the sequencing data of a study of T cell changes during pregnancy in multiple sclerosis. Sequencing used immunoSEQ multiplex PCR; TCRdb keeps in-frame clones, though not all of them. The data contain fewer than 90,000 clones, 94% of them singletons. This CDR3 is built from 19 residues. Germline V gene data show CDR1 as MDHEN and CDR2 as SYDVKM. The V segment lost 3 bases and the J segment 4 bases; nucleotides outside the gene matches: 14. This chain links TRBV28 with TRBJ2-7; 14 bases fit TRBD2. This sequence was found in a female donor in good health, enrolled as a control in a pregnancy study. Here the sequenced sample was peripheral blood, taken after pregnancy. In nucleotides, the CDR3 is TGTGCCAGCAGTTTGATGGTTGGACTAGCGGGAGGACGCCGGTACGAGCAGTACTTC. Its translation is CASSLMVGLAGGRRYEQYF.